This TCR beta chain was profiled in a study of cytomegalovirus exposure and HLA in healthy donors. Study observations and caveats: The study found most TCR sequences rare, yet found some public TCRs in many donors.

Comments on this clone: As yet, its antigen is unknown.

Both 60 Vbeta primers and 13 Jbeta primers went into the PCR. The protocol was immunoSEQ multiplex PCR, while the TCRdb copy is restricted to in-frame clones and leaves out a portion. The repertoire has 85,000 to 120,000 clones, around 78% of them found once; the top ten carry just over 2.5%. V lost 9 bases, J lost 5 bases, and 6 bases stayed unmatched. This CDR3 has 12 amino acids. Germline V CDR1 and CDR2: SGHRS, YFSETQ. Source material: PBMCs. The receptor comes from a man aged 40-49 years in good health and CMV-seronegative. The chain uses TRBV5-1 and TRBJ2-7, with TRBD1 matching 9 bases. This CDR3 reads CATGTGPHEQYF. The CDR3 DNA reads TGCGCCACCGGGACAGGGCCCCACGAGCAGTACTTC.